These 21 T cell receptor beta chains were sequenced from one sample in a study of graft-versus-host responses after intestinal transplantation. Sequenced by immunoSEQ multiplex PCR; TCRdb stores in-frame clones only, minus some. Of several thousand clones in the sample, more than 70% are singletons; the top ten hold 8%. Intraepithelial and lamina propria lymphocytes were released after the graft tissue was processed. Sequences were derived from ileum tissue, sampled just under 130 days after intestinal transplantation. The receptors originated from a human patient who received an intestinal transplant, so some T cells may come from the graft donor.

Sample share makes this clone hyperexpanded (1% or more). Other nucleotide sequences from this sample produce the same CDR3. The V call is TRBV10-2, the J call TRBJ2-7; maybe TRBD1 (6 bases). V was cut by 4 bases and J by 1 base, with 14 bases left in between. Germline loops: CDR1 WSHSY, CDR2 SAAADI. The CDR3 length is 15 residues. CDR3 in amino acids: CASSVDRWGSYEQYF. The CDR3 DNA reads as TGCGCCAGCAGTGTAGACAGGTGGGGTTCCTACGAGCAGTACTTC.

The V gene is TRBV27, the J gene TRBJ1-6; D not resolved. V was pared by 3 bases and J by 0 bases, with 12 bases between. The CDR3 is made up of 17 amino acids. CDR1 is MNHEY, CDR2 SMNVEV, per germline (reference sequence). CDR3 DNA: TGTGCCAGCAGTTTTACACCGGGAGACTCCTATAATTCACCCCTCCACTTT. The encoded protein is CASSFTPGDSYNSPLHF.

J is TRBJ2-5 and V is TRBV7-6; 10 positions match TRBD1. Trimming at V came to 3 bases and at J to 5 bases, leaving 6 bases not matched to a gene. Germline V lookup: CDR1 SGHVS, CDR2 FNYEAQ. The CDR3 spans 15 residues. CDR3 sequence: CASSLGGTGEETQYF. The DNA of the CDR3 is TGTGCCAGCAGCTTGGGCGGGACAGGGGAGGAGACCCAGTACTTC. Based on the CDR3 plus reference TRBV7-6 and TRBJ2-5, the full variable domain is GAGVSQSPRYKVTKRGQDVALRCDPISGHVSLYWYRQALGQGPEFLTYFNYEAQQDKSGLPNDRFSAERPEGSISTLTIQRTEQRDSAMYRCASSLGGTGEETQYFGPGTRLLVL.

In its sample, this clone was seen a few times. This sequence joins TRBV5-6 and TRBJ2-1; 9 nucleotides align to TRBD2. Germline-derived CDR1 and CDR2 are SGHDT and YYEEEE. This CDR3 comprises 16 residues. J lost 8 bases, V lost 5 bases, and 14 bases had no gene match. The CDR3 region is CASRGDYSGSNDEQFF. DNA of the CDR3: TGTGCCAGCAGGGGGGACTATAGCGGGAGTAATGATGAGCAGTTCTTC.

The V call is TRBV7-2, the J call TRBJ2-5; no clear D. CDR1 and CDR2 from the germline V gene are SGHTA and FQGNSA. Trimming pared 5 bases from V and 2 bases from J, leaving 12 bases between. This CDR3 has 14 amino acids. The CDR3: CASSTRTAQETQYF. CDR3 DNA sequence: TGTGCCAGCAGCACAAGAACGGCGCAAGAGACCCAGTACTTC.

V gene TRBV30 combines with J gene TRBJ2-3; a weak D match, TRBD2 (5 bases). The V gene lost 3 bases and the J gene lost 3 bases, with 16 bases spanning the gap. The CDR3 covers 15 residues. Germline loops: CDR1 GTSNPN, CDR2 SVGIG (reference sequence). The CDR3 region has the DNA TGTGCCTGGAGCCCCGAGGGCGACTGGACAGATACGCAGTATTTT. The encoded protein is CAWSPEGDWTDTQYF. The full variable domain, rest sourced from reference TRBV30 and TRBJ2-3, is SQTIHQWPATLVQPVGSPLSLECTVEGTSNPNLYWYRQAAGRGLQLLFYSVGIGQISSEVPQNLSASRPQDRQFILSSKKLLLSDSGFYLCAWSPEGDWTDTQYFGPGTRLTVL.

The chain combines TRBV29-1 with TRBJ1-2; 8 positions match TRBD1. The CDR3 extends over 12 amino acids. Germline-derived CDR1 and CDR2 are SQVTM and ANQGSEA. The ends lost 7 bases at V and 4 bases at J; junction bases unmatched: 5. CDR3 sequence: CSAGTGGYGYTF. DNA for the CDR3: TGCAGCGCAGGGACAGGCGGCTATGGCTACACCTTC.

The chain links TRBV2 to TRBJ2-3; TRBD1 agrees at 8 bases. Unmatched junction bases numbered 3, after V lost 6 bases and J lost 1 base. In germline, CDR1 is SNHLY, CDR2 FYNNEI. This CDR3 spans 14 amino acids. CDR3 sequence reads: CASRLTGGTDTQYF. The CDR3 DNA reads as TGTGCCAGCAGGCTGACAGGGGGCACAGATACGCAGTATTTT.

The chain is built from TRBV29-1 and TRBJ2-1; D is unclear. The V gene's germline CDR1 is SQVTM and CDR2 ANQGSEA. V was cut by 4 bases and J by 8 bases, with 12 bases left in between. The CDR3 loop spans 12 amino acids. CDR3 sequence (DNA): TGCAGCGTTGTGGCAATACCCGATGAGCAGTTCTTC. It specifies CSVVAIPDEQFF.

The chain has TRBV2 and TRBJ2-7; D remains ambiguous. V shed 7 bases and J shed 0 bases, with 13 bases lying between them. Germline V gene lookup returns CDR1 SNHLY and CDR2 FYNNEI. The CDR3 consists of 14 residues. The CDR3 protein is CASTQSLGSYEQYF. CDR3 sequence (DNA): TGTGCCAGCACACAGTCACTGGGCTCCTACGAGCAGTACTTC.

The chain joins TRBV6-1 to TRBJ2-3; TRBD2 agrees at 9 bases. Germline V gene data show CDR1 as MNHNS and CDR2 as SASEGT. V was clipped by 2 bases and J by 4 bases; unmatched bases: 4. The CDR3 has 15 residues. The CDR3 reads CASSEKAGGPDTQYF. The CDR3 nucleotides read TGTGCCAGCAGTGAAAAAGCGGGAGGACCAGATACGCAGTATTTT.

The chain combines TRBV5-4 with TRBJ1-2, with 8 positions matching TRBD1. Germline V lookup: CDR1 SGHNT, CDR2 YYREEE (reference sequence). The CDR3 totals 17 residues. V was clipped by 4 bases and J by 1 base; unmatched bases: 12. CDR3 loop: CASSLLRRDRSNYGYTF. The CDR3, as DNA: TGTGCCAGCAGCCTCCTACGGCGGGACAGGAGTAACTATGGCTACACCTTC.

J is TRBJ1-6 and V is TRBV7-9; possible D gene TRBD1, 6 bases. CDR1 and CDR2 from the germline V gene are SEHNR and FQNEAQ (reference sequence). This CDR3 has 19 residues. The ends were cut back, 4 bases at V and 0 bases at J, with 19 bases in the middle. Here the CDR3 DNA reads TGTGCCAGCAGCTCCGACGGGACACGTGAGCGCTCCTATAATTCACCCCTCCACTTT. It codes for CASSSDGTRERSYNSPLHF.

The chain employs TRBV2 and TRBJ2-7; tentative D call: TRBD1 (6 bases). V lost 1 base and J lost 10, with 14 bases in between. Germline V gives CDR1 SNHLY, CDR2 FYNNEI. The CDR3 contains 13 residues. The CDR3 coding sequence is TGTGCCAGCAGTGAAGGTTTACAGGGACATCAGTACTTC. Residues: CASSEGLQGHQYF.

The chain links TRBV21-1 to TRBJ2-4; no DNA check was done on the table's D call, TRBD2. TRBV21-1 is labeled a pseudogene. The CDR3 sequence is 16 residues long. DNA of the CDR3: TGTGCCAGCAGCAACGGGGTCCAGCGGGAGAAGGTCATTCAGTACTTC. Encoded protein: CASSNGVQREKVIQYF.

V and J are TRBV5-1 and TRBJ1-4; no clear D. The CDR3 is 14 amino acids. Germline V CDR1 and CDR2: SGHRS, YFSETQ. V was clipped by 5 bases and J by 4 bases, with 12 bases between them. CDR3 nucleotide sequence: TGCGCCAGCAGGCCGGACGGGAATAATGAAAAACTGTTTTTT. This sequence encodes CASRPDGNNEKLFF.

This sequence joins TRBV29-1 and TRBJ2-7; 10 nucleotides agree with TRBD2. The CDR3 spans 21 residues. Germline lookup yields CDR1 SQVTM and CDR2 ANQGSEA. Trimming cost V 6 bases and J 4 bases; bases outside gene matches: 30. This CDR3 reads CSVWGKSSKAASGRPPYEQYF. The CDR3 region has the DNA TGCAGCGTATGGGGAAAGAGTTCTAAGGCGGCTAGCGGGAGACCCCCTTACGAGCAGTACTTC.

This rearrangement joins TRBV6-4 to TRBJ2-1, with unresolved D. Germline V gives CDR1 MRHNA, CDR2 SNTAGT. Deletions cut 2 bases from V and 12 bases from J, with 8 bases between. This CDR3 spans 11 amino acids. CDR3 amino acids: CASSDGLAQFF. The CDR3 DNA sequence: TGTGCCAGCAGTGACGGGTTAGCGCAGTTCTTC.

This clone was detected a few times. The J gene is TRBJ2-5, the V gene TRBV2; D is perhaps TRBD1 (5 bases). The J call may be wrong; the DNA end is better matched by TRBJ2-7. The CDR3 consists of 13 residues. CDR1 is SNHLY, CDR2 FYNNEI, per germline. CDR3 region: CASSSGHEYEQYF. In DNA, the CDR3 is TGTGCCAGCAGTTCTGGACACGAATACGAGCAGTACTTC.

This clone was seen just once. The chain joins TRBV6-5 to TRBJ2-5; 8 bases fit TRBD2. With the DNA end fitting TRBJ2-7 better, the J assignment may be wrong. CDR3 length equals 14 residues. CDR1 is MNHEY, CDR2 SVGAGI, per germline. In nucleotides, the CDR3 is TGTGCCAGCAGGAGAGCGGGGGATCACTACGAGCAGTACTTC. It specifies CASRRAGDHYEQYF.

Regarding this clone: A far larger clone differs by one base, so this is likely a read error. V and J are TRBV10-2 and TRBJ2-7, with TRBD1 as a possible D gene (6 bases). The CDR3 is 15 amino acids. Germline loops: CDR1 WSHSY, CDR2 SAAADI. V was cut by 8 bases and J by 1 base, with 18 bases left in between. The CDR3: CASCVDRWGSYEQYF. CDR3 coding DNA: TGCGCCAGCTGTGTAGACAGGTGGGGTTCCTACGAGCAGTACTTC.